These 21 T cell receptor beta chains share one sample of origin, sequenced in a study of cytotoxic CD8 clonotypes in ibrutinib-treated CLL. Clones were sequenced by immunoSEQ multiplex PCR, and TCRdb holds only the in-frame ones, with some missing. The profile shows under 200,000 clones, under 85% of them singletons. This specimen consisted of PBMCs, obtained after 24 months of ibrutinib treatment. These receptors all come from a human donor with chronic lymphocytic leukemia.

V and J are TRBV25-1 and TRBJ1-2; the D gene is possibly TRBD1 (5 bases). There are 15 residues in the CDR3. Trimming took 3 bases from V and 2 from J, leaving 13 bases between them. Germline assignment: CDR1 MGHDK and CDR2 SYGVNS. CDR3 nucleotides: TGTGCCAGCAGTGAGCAGTCAGGGCTCAACTATGGCTACACCTTC. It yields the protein CASSEQSGLNYGYTF.

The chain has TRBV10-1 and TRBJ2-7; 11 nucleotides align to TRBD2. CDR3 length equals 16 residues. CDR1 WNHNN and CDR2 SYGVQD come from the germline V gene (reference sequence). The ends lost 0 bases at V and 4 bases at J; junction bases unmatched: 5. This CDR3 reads CASSESISGRVYEQYF. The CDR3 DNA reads TGCGCCAGCAGTGAGTCGATTAGCGGGAGGGTGTACGAGCAGTACTTC.

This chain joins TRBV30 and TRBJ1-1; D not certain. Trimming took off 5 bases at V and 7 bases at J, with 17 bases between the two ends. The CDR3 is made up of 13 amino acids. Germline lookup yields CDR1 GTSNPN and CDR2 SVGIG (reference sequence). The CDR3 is CAWGPTNWGEAFF. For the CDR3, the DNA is TGTGCCTGGGGACCTACTAACTGGGGTGAAGCTTTCTTT. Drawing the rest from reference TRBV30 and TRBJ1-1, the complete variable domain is SQTIHQWPATLVQPVGSPLSLECTVEGTSNPNLYWYRQAAGRGLQLLFYSVGIGQISSEVPQNLSASRPQDRQFILSSKKLLLSDSGFYLCAWGPTNWGEAFFGQGTRLTVV.

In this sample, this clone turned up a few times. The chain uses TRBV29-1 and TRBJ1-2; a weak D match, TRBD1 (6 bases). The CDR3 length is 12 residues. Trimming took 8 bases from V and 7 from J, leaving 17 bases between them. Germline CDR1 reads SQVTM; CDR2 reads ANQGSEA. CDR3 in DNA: TGCAGCACGGCGGGACATCCATCTGGCTACACCTTC. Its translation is CSTAGHPSGYTF.

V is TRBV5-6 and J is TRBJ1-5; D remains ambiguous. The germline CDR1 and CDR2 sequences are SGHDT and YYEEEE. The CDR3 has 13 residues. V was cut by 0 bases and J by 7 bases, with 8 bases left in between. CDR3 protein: CASSLARKQPQHF. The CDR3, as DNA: TGTGCCAGCAGCTTGGCCAGGAAACAGCCCCAGCATTTT.

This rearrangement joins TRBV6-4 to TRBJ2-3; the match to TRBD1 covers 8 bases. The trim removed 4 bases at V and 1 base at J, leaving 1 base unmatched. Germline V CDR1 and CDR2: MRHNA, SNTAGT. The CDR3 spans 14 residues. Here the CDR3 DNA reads TGTGCCAGCAGTGCGGGACAGGGCACAGATACGCAGTATTTT. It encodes CASSAGQGTDTQYF.

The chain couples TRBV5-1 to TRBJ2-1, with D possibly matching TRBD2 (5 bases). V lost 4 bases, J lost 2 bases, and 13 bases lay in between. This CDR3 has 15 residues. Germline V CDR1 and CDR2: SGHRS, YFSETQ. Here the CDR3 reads CASSQSGATYNEQFF. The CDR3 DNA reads TGCGCCAGCAGCCAGAGCGGAGCCACCTACAATGAGCAGTTCTTC.

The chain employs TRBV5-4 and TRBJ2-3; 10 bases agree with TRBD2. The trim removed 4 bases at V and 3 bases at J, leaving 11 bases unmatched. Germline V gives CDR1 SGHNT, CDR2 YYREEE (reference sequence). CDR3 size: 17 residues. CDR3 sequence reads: CASSTPPLAGATDTQYF. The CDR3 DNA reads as TGTGCCAGCAGCACGCCCCCTCTAGCGGGAGCTACAGATACGCAGTATTTT.

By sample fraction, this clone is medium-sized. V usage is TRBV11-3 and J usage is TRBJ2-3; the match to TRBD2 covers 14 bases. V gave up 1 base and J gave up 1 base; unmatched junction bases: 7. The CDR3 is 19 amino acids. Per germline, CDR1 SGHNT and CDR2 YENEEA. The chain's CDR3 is CASSLGGLAGDPRTDTQYF. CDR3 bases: TGTGCCAGCAGCTTAGGGGGACTAGCGGGAGACCCCCGCACAGATACGCAGTATTTT.

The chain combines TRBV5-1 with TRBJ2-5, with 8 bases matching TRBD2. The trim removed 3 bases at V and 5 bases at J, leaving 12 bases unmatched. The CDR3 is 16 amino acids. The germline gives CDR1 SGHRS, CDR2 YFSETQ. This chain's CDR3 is CASSYSASGSTETQYF. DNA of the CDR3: TGCGCCAGCAGCTACTCGGCCAGCGGGAGTACCGAGACCCAGTACTTC.

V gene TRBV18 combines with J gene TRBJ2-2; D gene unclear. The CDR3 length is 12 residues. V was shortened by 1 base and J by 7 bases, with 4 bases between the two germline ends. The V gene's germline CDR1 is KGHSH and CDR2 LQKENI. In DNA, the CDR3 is TGTGCCAGCTCACCACGAATCGGGGAGCTGTTTTTT. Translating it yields CASSPRIGELFF.

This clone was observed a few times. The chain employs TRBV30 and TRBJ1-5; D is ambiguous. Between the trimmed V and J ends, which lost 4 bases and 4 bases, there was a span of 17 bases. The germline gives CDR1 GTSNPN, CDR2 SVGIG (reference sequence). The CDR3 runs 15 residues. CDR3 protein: CAWNGGGGGNQPQHF. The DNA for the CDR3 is TGTGCCTGGAATGGCGGAGGAGGAGGTAATCAGCCCCAGCATTTT.

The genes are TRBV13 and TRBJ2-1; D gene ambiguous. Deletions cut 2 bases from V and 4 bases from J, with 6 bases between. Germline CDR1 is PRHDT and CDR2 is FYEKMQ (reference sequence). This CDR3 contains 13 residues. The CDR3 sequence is CASSLSAYNEQFF. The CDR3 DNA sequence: TGTGCCAGCAGCTTATCGGCGTACAATGAGCAGTTCTTC.

CDR3: CASRLLGPYEQYF. The CDR3 region has the DNA TGTGCCAGCCGTCTTTTGGGTCCCTACGAGCAGTACTTC. The genes are TRBV28 and TRBJ2-7, with D hard to call. The length of the CDR3 is 13 residues. Deletions cut 8 bases from V and 2 bases from J, with 13 bases between. Germline V gives CDR1 MDHEN, CDR2 SYDVKM.

The chain's CDR3 is CASSDRDWYSPLHF. The CDR3 DNA follows: TGTGCCAGCAGTGACAGGGATTGGTATTCACCCCTCCACTTT. The chain employs TRBV6-4 and TRBJ1-6; D is uncertain. Trimming cost V 2 bases and J 8 bases, with 10 bases left between them. In germline, CDR1 is MRHNA, CDR2 SNTAGT. This CDR3 has 14 residues.

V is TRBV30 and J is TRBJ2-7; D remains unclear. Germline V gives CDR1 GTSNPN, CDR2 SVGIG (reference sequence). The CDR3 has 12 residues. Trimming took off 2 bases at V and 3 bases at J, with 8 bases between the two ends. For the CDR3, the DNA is TGTGCCTGGAGTCCCGGAAACTACGAGCAGTACTTC. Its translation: CAWSPGNYEQYF.

The CDR3 sequence is CASSTGLEIETQYF. Here the CDR3 DNA reads TGTGCCAGCAGTACGGGACTAGAAATCGAGACCCAGTACTTC. This sequence joins TRBV6-5 and TRBJ2-5; 8 positions match TRBD2. The CDR3 has 14 residues. Germline-derived CDR1 and CDR2 are MNHEY and SVGAGI. The V and J ends lost 5 bases and 5 bases, in that order; junction bases with no gene match: 7.

This CDR3 reads CASSFTSGRGRWSYNEQFF. The CDR3 DNA follows: TGTGCCAGCAGTTTCACTAGCGGGAGGGGGCGCTGGTCCTACAATGAGCAGTTCTTC. The chain combines TRBV7-3 with TRBJ2-1, with 13 bases identical to TRBD2. V shed 6 bases, J shed 1 base, and the junction held 12 bases outside the gene matches. This CDR3 has 19 amino acids. Looked up from germline, CDR1 is SGHTA and CDR2 is FQGTGA.

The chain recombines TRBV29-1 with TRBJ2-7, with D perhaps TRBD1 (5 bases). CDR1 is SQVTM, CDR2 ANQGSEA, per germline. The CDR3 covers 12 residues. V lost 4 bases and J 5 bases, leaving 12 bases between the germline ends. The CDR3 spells CSVVTRANEQYF. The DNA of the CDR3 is TGCAGCGTTGTAACCAGGGCCAACGAGCAGTACTTC.

CDR3 bases: TGTGCCAGCAGCCCAAGCCAGATGGTGGATACGCAGTATTTT. Residues: CASSPSQMVDTQYF. This chain links TRBV11-2 with TRBJ2-3; no definite D call. The CDR3 sequence is 14 residues long. V dropped 5 bases and J dropped 6 bases, with 15 bases sitting between them. The germline gives CDR1 SGHAT, CDR2 FQNNGV.

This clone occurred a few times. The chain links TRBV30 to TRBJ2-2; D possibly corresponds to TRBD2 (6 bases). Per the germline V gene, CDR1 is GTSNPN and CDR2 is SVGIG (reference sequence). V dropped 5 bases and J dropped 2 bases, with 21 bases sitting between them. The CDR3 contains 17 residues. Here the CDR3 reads CAWGRTNVPYNTGELFF. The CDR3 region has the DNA TGTGCCTGGGGGCGGACTAACGTTCCTTATAACACCGGGGAGCTGTTTTTT.